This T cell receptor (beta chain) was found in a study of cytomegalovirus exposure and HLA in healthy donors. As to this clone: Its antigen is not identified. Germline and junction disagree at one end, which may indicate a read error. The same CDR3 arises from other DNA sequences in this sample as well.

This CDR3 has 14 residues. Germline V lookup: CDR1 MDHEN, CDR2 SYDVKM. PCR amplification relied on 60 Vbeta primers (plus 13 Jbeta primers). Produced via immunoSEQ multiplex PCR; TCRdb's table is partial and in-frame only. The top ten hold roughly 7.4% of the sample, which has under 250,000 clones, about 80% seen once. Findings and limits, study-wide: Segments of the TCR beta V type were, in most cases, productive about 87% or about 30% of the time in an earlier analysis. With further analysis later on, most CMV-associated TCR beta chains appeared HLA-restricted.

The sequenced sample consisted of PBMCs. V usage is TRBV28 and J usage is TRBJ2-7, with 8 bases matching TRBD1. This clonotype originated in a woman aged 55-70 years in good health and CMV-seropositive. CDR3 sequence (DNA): TGTGCCAGCAGTTTATGGGACAGGGTTATAGAGCAGTACTTT. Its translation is CASSLWDRVIEQYF.